This note documents a single T cell receptor beta chain sequence. iRepertoire HTBI primers and Arm-PCR of CDR3 regions built TCR beta libraries. In TCRdb, the multiplex PCR reads were re-called with MiXCR into one record per CDR3 protein. The profile covers approximately 300,000 distinct CDR3 sequences, with 18% appearing a single time and about 39% taken by the ten largest. This specimen belongs to a study of regulatory T cells in long-lasting Graves disease. This CDR3 has 16 amino acids. Germline V gene data show CDR1 as SGHRS and CDR2 as YFSETQ. The trim removed 0 bases at V and 2 bases at J, leaving 6 bases unmatched. Time point given: newly diagnosed GD, antithyroid drugs for less than 3 months. PBMC RNA was the source of the TCR library.

The specimen comprised peripheral blood mononuclear cells (PBMCs), sampled at new diagnosis, from a patient treated with antithyroid drugs. The chain joins TRBV5-1 to TRBJ2-5, with TRBD2 identical over 8 bases. The TCR sequence derives from a female donor with Graves disease. The DNA of the CDR3 is TGCGCCAGCAGCTTGGTTTTAGCGGGGACGCAAGAGACCCAGTACTTC. Translation: CASSLVLAGTQETQYF. Looking up the rest from reference TRBV5-1 and TRBJ2-5 gives the full variable domain: KAGVTQTPRYLIKTRGQQVTLSCSPISGHRSVSWYQQTPGQGLQFLFEYFSETQRNKGNFPGRFSGRQFSNSRSEMNVSTLELGDSALYLCASSLVLAGTQETQYFGPGTRLLVL.